This TCR beta chain was captured by sequencing in a study of CD8 T cells in cerebrospinal fluid in Alzheimer's disease (dated by TCRdb to about 2020). For the study in its entirety: The study assessed CSF T cell clonal expansion with two single-cell approaches: plate-based nested PCR sequencing and droplet-based sequencing. The study examined whether cerebrospinal fluid from healthy elderly individuals and from patients with neurodegenerative disease contained clonally expanded T cells. The droplet-based CSF comparison of patients and controls included about 10 healthy controls (roughly 11,000 cells) and about 10 patients with MCI or Alzheimer's disease (around 9,900 cells). The CSF gene-expression analysis, which included patients with Parkinson's disease, covered a total of approximately 25 samples. Here is what the overall study found, with its caveats: The authors warned that finding EBV-specific TCRs in CSF does not prove a causal connection between EBV and Alzheimer's disease. In pooled data, a highly expanded clone (at least 3% of TCRs) was found in 1 of 10 healthy subjects versus 4 of 6 Alzheimer's patients. The EBV-specific clones were neither the most highly expanded clones nor enriched among patients. The overall clonality comparison included only samples with detectable clones (11 healthy, 5 MCI, 5 AD, 6 PD). A higher percentage of TCRs was made up by the largest CSF clone in patients with MCI or Alzheimer's disease than in controls.

Going by frequency alone, this clonotype is medium-sized (0.01 to 0.1%); a count is unavailable. Its binding antigen is unknown. Every participant was in good physical condition and had no acute infectious disease. For droplet-based sequencing, live CSF cells were sorted using a live/dead marker. CSF was obtained by lumbar puncture, and immune cells were pelleted by centrifugation at 300g. Each CSF sample was examined for red blood cells, and any sample with blood contamination was excluded. CSF cells were cryopreserved by placing the cells in freezing medium, freezing the cells overnight at -80 degrees C, and then storing the cells in liquid nitrogen. CSF samples were stored for less than seven months before analysis. Library method: 10x single-cell sequencing. Profiling of CSF cells was done with 10X Genomics single-cell V(D)J and 5' gene-expression libraries. An Illumina NextSeq550 was used to sequence the CSF single-cell TCR libraries. The study's processing was this. V(D)J reads were aligned to the vdj-GRCh38 alts ensemble 2.0.0 reference and were analysed with the Cell Ranger vdj pipeline. Clonotypes were defined as cell barcodes sharing the same set of productive CDR3 nucleotide sequences. To link clonality with transcriptional profiles, clonotype information was added to the Seurat v3.0 gene-expression metadata. Exclusion was applied to CSF cells with more than 1,800 genes, more than 7,500 UMIs or more than 10% mitochondrial reads. To identify TCRs with known antigen specificity, CDR3-beta sequences were compared against VDJdb. Clone sharing was examined by network analysis using the R package qgraph, in which only TCRs with complete alpha and beta chains were included. Each entry corresponds to one CDR3 protein sequence from reads that TCRdb reprocessed, and DNA is not given. The V and J calls and clone size come from TCRdb's table, not from the authors' own analysis. The sample table gives roughly 1,400 distinct CDR3 sequences. The leading ten clones occupy 6.2% of the sample.

CDR1 and CDR2 were assigned from the germline V gene as MNHNS and SASEGT. The cysteine opens and the phenylalanine closes a CDR3 of 13 amino acids. DNA is not on record. Material: cerebrospinal fluid. This sequence originates from a human donor in good health. Here the chain combines TRBV6-1 and TRBJ1-2. The CDR3 protein is CASSEGQFAGYTF.